This passage covers 29 T cell receptor beta chains from one sample sequenced in a study of T-cell reconstitution after alpha-beta-depleted transplantation in children. This sample's TCRbeta library carried unique molecular identifier barcodes. TCRdb fed the PCR reads into MiXCR, producing one record per CDR3 protein. The sample yields around 600,000 distinct CDR3 sequences, 16% seen once. The sequencing used PBMCs from the stem cell graft donor, collected from the stem cell graft. The receptors here all came from a human donor who donated a stem cell graft to a child with acute myeloid leukemia.

The chain links TRBV20-1 to TRBJ1-1, with 7 bases fitting TRBD1. The CDR3 is 12 amino acids. Germline CDR1 and CDR2: DFQATT and SNEGSKA (reference sequence). V lost 4 bases, J lost 11 bases, and 10 bases stayed unmatched. Here the CDR3 reads CSATQGGGKAFF. In DNA form, the CDR3 reads TGCAGTGCTACCCAGGGGGGGGGGAAGGCTTTCTTT.

This clonotype was detected a few times. The chain joins TRBV7-9 to TRBJ1-1, with unresolved D. Germline V CDR1 and CDR2: SEHNR, FQNEAQ (reference sequence). The CDR3 runs to 11 residues. V gave up 9 bases and J gave up 8 bases, with 13 bases separating them. CDR3 nucleotide sequence: TGTGCCAGTATCTTAGGAGGGGAAGCTTTCTTT. The encoded protein is CASILGGEAFF.

The CDR3 nucleotides are TGCGCCAGCAGCTTCGGGGCCAATCAGCCCCAGCATTTT. Its translation: CASSFGANQPQHF. The V gene is TRBV5-1, the J gene TRBJ1-5, with D tentatively TRBD1 (5 bases). The CDR3 spans 13 residues. V was trimmed by 2 bases and J by 3 bases, leaving 6 bases between them. In germline, CDR1 is SGHRS, CDR2 YFSETQ.

This clonotype occurred a few times. The chain employs TRBV9 and TRBJ1-1, with D possibly matching TRBD1 (5 bases). Germline V gives CDR1 SGDLS, CDR2 YYNGEE. Trimming pared 0 bases from V and 3 bases from J, leaving 12 bases between. The CDR3 covers 15 residues. The CDR3 spells CASSVGPRGYTEAFF. The CDR3 DNA is TGTGCCAGCAGCGTAGGGCCCCGGGGGTACACTGAAGCTTTCTTT. Drawing the rest from reference TRBV9 and TRBJ1-1, the complete variable domain is DSGVTQTPKHLITATGQRVTLRCSPRSGDLSVYWYQQSLDQGLQFLIQYYNGEERAKGNILERFSAQQFPDLHSELNLSSLELGDSALYFCASSVGPRGYTEAFFGQGTRLTVV.

With respect to this clonotype: A read error may explain this, as a much larger clone is one base away. This sequence joins TRBV29-1 and TRBJ2-2; D is possibly TRBD1 (5 bases). This CDR3 region has 14 residues. Germline CDR1 is SQVTM and CDR2 is ANQGSEA. CDR3 sequence: CRVVTGILTGELFF. The CDR3 coding sequence is TGCAGAGTTGTTACAGGAATTCTTACCGGGGAGCTGTTTTTT.

There are a few counts of this clonotype. The rearrangement uses TRBV28 and TRBJ1-1; D call uncertain. From germline, CDR1 is MDHEN and CDR2 SYDVKM. This CDR3 comprises 13 residues. V was cut by 6 bases and J by 7 bases, with 15 bases left in between. CDR3 sequence: CASRRDGVVEAFF. As DNA, the CDR3 is TGTGCCAGCAGGCGTGACGGCGTCGTTGAAGCTTTCTTT.

At least ten counts were recorded for this clonotype. J is TRBJ2-7 and V is TRBV20-1; D is perhaps TRBD1 (6 bases). Germline lookup yields CDR1 DFQATT and CDR2 SNEGSKA (reference sequence). V lost 5 bases, J lost 4 bases, and 15 bases lay in between. This CDR3 has 13 residues. CDR3 sequence reads: CSAPWTQGYEQYF. In DNA form, the CDR3 reads TGCAGTGCTCCCTGGACTCAGGGGTACGAGCAGTACTTC.

This sequence joins TRBV5-1 and TRBJ1-5, with D possibly being TRBD1 (6 bases). The CDR3 sequence is 14 residues long. Germline CDR1 is SGHRS and CDR2 is YFSETQ. V dropped 4 bases and J dropped 7 bases, with 15 bases sitting between them. This CDR3 reads CASSRGGGGQPQHF. CDR3 coding DNA: TGCGCCAGCAGCAGGGGGGGAGGGGGGCAGCCCCAGCATTTT.

The table lists this clonotype with many counts. The chain joins TRBV7-9 to TRBJ1-1; D gene unclear. Germline V gives CDR1 SEHNR, CDR2 FQNEAQ (reference sequence). This CDR3 spans 14 amino acids. V lost 0 bases and J lost 3, with 8 bases in between. CDR3 coding DNA: TGTGCCAGCAGCTTAGCGGCCCGAGACACTGAAGCTTTCTTT. This sequence encodes CASSLAARDTEAFF. Supplemented by reference TRBV7-9 and TRBJ1-1, the full variable domain reads DTGVSQNPRHKITKRGQNVTFRCDPISEHNRLYWYRQTLGQGPEFLTYFQNEAQLEKSRLLSDRFSAERPKGSFSTLEIQRTEQGDSAMYLCASSLAARDTEAFFGQGTRLTVV.

This clonotype was found many times. The V and J genes are TRBV6-5 and TRBJ1-1; D gene uncertain. V was shortened by 8 bases and J by 10 bases, with 5 bases between the two germline ends. The CDR3 extends over 8 amino acids. Germline lookup yields CDR1 MNHEY and CDR2 SVGAGI. The CDR3 coding sequence is TGTGCCAGCGGAGGAGCTTTCTTT. Its translation: CASGGAFF.

This clonotype has a count of ten or more. V is TRBV4-3 and J is TRBJ2-7; no clear D. Trimming removed 0 bases at V and 0 bases at J, with 9 bases between. Germline V gene sequence: CDR1 LGHNA, CDR2 YSLEER. The CDR3 totals 15 residues. The CDR3 spells CASSQDYRASYEQYF. Here the CDR3 DNA reads TGCGCCAGCAGCCAAGATTATCGGGCCTCCTACGAGCAGTACTTC.

The chain employs TRBV4-3 and TRBJ2-2, with D uncertain. The V end lost 5 bases, the J end lost 3 bases, and 10 bases lay between the germline ends. The CDR3 has 14 amino acids. The germline CDR1 and CDR2 sequences are LGHNA and YSLEER. The chain's CDR3 is CASSDGPYTGELFF. In DNA form, the CDR3 reads TGCGCCAGCAGCGACGGGCCGTACACCGGGGAGCTGTTTTTT.

At least ten counts were recorded for this clonotype. The chain links TRBV29-1 to TRBJ2-5, with D perhaps TRBD1 or TRBD2 (5 bases each). Per germline, CDR1 SQVTM and CDR2 ANQGSEA. V lost 3 bases and J lost 7, with 9 bases in between. The CDR3 loop spans 11 amino acids. CDR3 coding DNA: TGCAGCGTTGAGAGGGGTTTGACCCAGTACTTC. Protein sequence: CSVERGLTQYF. Full variable domain (outside the CDR3, taken from reference TRBV29-1 and TRBJ2-5): SAVISQKPSRDICQRGTSLTIQCQVDSQVTMMFWYRQQPGQSLTLIATANQGSEATYESGFVIDKFPISRPNLTFSTLTVSNMSPEDSSIYLCSVERGLTQYFGPGTRLLVL.

The chain uses TRBV7-9 and TRBJ1-1, with no clear D. Trimming took 7 bases from V and 8 from J, leaving 11 bases between them. The CDR3 contains 11 residues. Germline V CDR1 and CDR2: SEHNR, FQNEAQ (reference sequence). In nucleotides, the CDR3 is TGTGCCAGCACCCGGGCCTCCGAAGCTTTCTTT. Translating it yields CASTRASEAFF. The variable domain in full, with the rest retrieved from reference TRBV7-9 and TRBJ1-1, is DTGVSQNPRHKITKRGQNVTFRCDPISEHNRLYWYRQTLGQGPEFLTYFQNEAQLEKSRLLSDRFSAERPKGSFSTLEIQRTEQGDSAMYLCASTRASEAFFGQGTRLTVV.

Turning to this clonotype: At one boundary the junction diverges from the germline segment, which might be a read error. The V and J genes are TRBV4-3 and TRBJ2-7, with D possibly TRBD1 on 6 matching bases. The CDR3 consists of 18 residues. Per the germline V gene, CDR1 is LGHNA and CDR2 is YSLEER. CDR3 amino acids: CASSQDLGGSVDRYDQYF. The CDR3 DNA follows: TGCGCCAGCAGCCAAGATCTAGGGGGTTCGGTAGACCGCTACGACCAGTACTTC.

This clonotype has at least ten counts. The chain has TRBV5-1 and TRBJ2-5; D gene unclear. The CDR3 runs 14 residues. CDR1 and CDR2 (germline): SGHRS, YFSETQ. Trimming pared 0 bases from V and 2 bases from J, leaving 8 bases between. In DNA form, the CDR3 reads TGCGCCAGCAGCTTGGGCCAGCGTCAAGAGACCCAGTACTTC. Encoded protein: CASSLGQRQETQYF.

V usage is TRBV25-1 and J usage is TRBJ2-2, with 9 bases identical to TRBD1. V was clipped by 0 bases and J by 7 bases; unmatched bases: 9. The germline gives CDR1 MGHDK, CDR2 SYGVNS. The CDR3 length is 17 residues. CDR3 sequence reads: CASSEYFGDREHGELFF. CDR3 DNA: TGTGCCAGCAGTGAATATTTCGGGGACAGGGAGCACGGGGAGCTGTTTTTT. Full variable domain (rest looked up from reference TRBV25-1 and TRBJ2-2): EADIYQTPRYLVIGTGKKITLECSQTMGHDKMYWYQQDPGMELHLIHYSYGVNSTEKGDLSSESTVSRIRTEHFPLTLESARPSHTSQYLCASSEYFGDREHGELFFGEGSRLTVL.

This clonotype was seen ten or more times. This chain links TRBV12-3 or TRBV12-4 with TRBJ1-2, with D possibly TRBD1 on 6 matching bases. The CDR3 sequence is 13 residues long. The V gene lost 5 bases and the J gene lost 7 bases, with 14 bases spanning the gap. CDR3 DNA sequence: TGTGCCAGCAGTCCTAGGACAGCAAGTGGCTACACCTTC. Its protein is CASSPRTASGYTF.

The chain uses TRBV3-1 and TRBJ2-3; D remains unclear. The V gene lost 0 bases and the J gene lost 5 bases, with 18 bases spanning the gap. Germline loops: CDR1 LGHDT, CDR2 YNNKEL (reference sequence). The CDR3 is 17 residues long. For the CDR3, the DNA is TGTGCCAGCAGCCAAGAACGAGGAACAGCCGGAAGAGATACGCAGTATTTT. It translates to CASSQERGTAGRDTQYF.

The chain is built from TRBV28 and TRBJ2-3; 11 nucleotides agree with TRBD2. Germline CDR1 is MDHEN and CDR2 is SYDVKM. The CDR3 runs to 13 residues. The V gene end was trimmed by 7 bases and the J gene end by 12 bases; junction bases not matched to a gene: 9. Written as DNA, the CDR3 is TGTGCCAGCACCGAAGGAGGGACTAGCGGCCAGTATTTT. Translation: CASTEGGTSGQYF.

The chain combines TRBV6-5 with TRBJ1-2; D may be TRBD1 (5 bases). The V end lost 0 bases, the J end lost 3 bases, and 14 bases lay between the germline ends. The germline V gene encodes CDR1 MNHEY and CDR2 SVGAGI. This CDR3 comprises 16 residues. As DNA, the CDR3 is TGTGCCAGCAGTTACTCGCAATTGGCAGGGCACTATGGCTACACCTTC. Encoded protein: CASSYSQLAGHYGYTF.

This clonotype was counted at least ten times. This chain joins TRBV6-4 and TRBJ2-1, with 8 bases lining up with TRBD2. This CDR3 is built from 16 residues. CDR1 and CDR2 from the germline V gene are MRHNA and SNTAGT. V shed 3 bases, J shed 5 bases, and the junction held 9 bases outside the gene matches. DNA for the CDR3: TGTGCCAGCAGTGAAGTCGGGGGGGCCTGGAACAATGAGCAGTTCTTC. Translating it yields CASSEVGGAWNNEQFF.

This clonotype appeared many times. The chain uses TRBV29-1 and TRBJ2-2; D unclear. Trimming took 5 bases from V and 1 from J, leaving 17 bases between them. Germline V gene lookup returns CDR1 SQVTM and CDR2 ANQGSEA. The CDR3 spans 16 residues. CDR3 coding DNA: TGCAGCGTTTTCCGACTCCTTAAGGGGAACACCGGGGAGCTGTTTTTT. It is translated as CSVFRLLKGNTGELFF.

There are a few counts of this clonotype. This rearrangement joins TRBV6-2 or TRBV6-3 to TRBJ2-7, with D perhaps matching TRBD1 (6 bases). Germline V lookup: CDR1 MNHEY, CDR2 SVGEGT. CDR3 size: 15 residues. Trimming cost V 6 bases and J 2 bases, with 17 bases left between them. CDR3: CASREFGTGTYEQYV. In DNA form, the CDR3 reads TGTGCCAGCAGGGAGTTCGGTACAGGGACCTACGAGCAGTACGTC.

The CDR3 DNA sequence: TGTGCCAGCACCAGGGGGCCATACCAAGAGACCCAGTACTTC. Amino acids: CASTRGPYQETQYF. This chain links TRBV7-2 with TRBJ2-5; 8 positions match TRBD1. The CDR3 is 14 residues long. Germline-derived CDR1 and CDR2 are SGHTA and FQGNSA. With V trimmed by 7 bases and J by 0 bases, 4 bases remained unmatched.

With respect to this clonotype: A read error may be the cause here, since a much bigger clone is one base away. The chain couples TRBV6-1 to TRBJ2-1; D is undetermined. The CDR3 is 15 residues long. CDR1 MNHNS and CDR2 SASEGT come from the germline V gene. Trimming took off 6 bases at V and 3 bases at J, with 15 bases between the two ends. The CDR3 DNA reads as TGTGCCAGCAGCCCCCTTTCCAGCTGCTACAATGAGCAGTTCTTC. Translation: CASSPLSSCYNEQFF.

This clonotype was detected a few times. This chain connects TRBV20-1 to TRBJ2-3; D might be TRBD2 (6 bases). The V end was cut by 0 bases, the J end by 3 bases, with 10 bases between. Per the germline V gene, CDR1 is DFQATT and CDR2 is SNEGSKA (reference sequence). This CDR3 comprises 14 residues. The chain's CDR3 is CSARDQDYTDTQYF. The CDR3, as DNA: TGCAGTGCTAGAGACCAGGACTATACAGATACGCAGTATTTT.

V usage is TRBV2 and J usage is TRBJ2-1, with 9 positions matching TRBD2. CDR3 size: 15 residues. The V segment lost 5 bases and the J segment 6 bases; nucleotides outside the gene matches: 8. Germline values: CDR1 SNHLY, CDR2 FYNNEI. The CDR3 DNA follows: TGTGCCAGCAGTCCTCTAGCGGGGTCTCGCAATGAGCAGTTCTTC. Translating it yields CASSPLAGSRNEQFF.

This clonotype was observed many times. The chain couples TRBV7-3 to TRBJ2-1, with D maybe TRBD2 (6 bases). V shed 8 bases and J shed 2 bases, with 16 bases lying between them. Germline CDR1 and CDR2: SGHTA and FQGTGA. CDR3 length: 15 amino acids. Written as DNA, the CDR3 is TGTGCCAGCCTCGTGTCGGCGGGGCCCTACAATGAGCAGTTCTTC. Amino acids: CASLVSAGPYNEQFF.